The present T cell receptor (beta chain) was sequenced within a study of cytomegalovirus exposure and HLA in healthy donors. Points from the study as a whole: Earlier analysis looked at TCR beta V segments, and most were productive about 87% or about 30% of the time. TCR beta V- and J-gene trimming was later associated with a missense DCLRE1C variant.

At the time of sampling, donors were nominally healthy, though unrecorded immune exposures were likely. As concerns this clone: Its antigen is not known.

Researchers ran the PCR with 60 Vbeta and 13 Jbeta primers. Here immunoSEQ multiplex PCR was the method, and the copy in TCRdb shows in-frame clones only, minus some. The sample lists about 62,000 clones; about 69% were seen once. The CDR3 runs to 14 residues. Germline CDR1 SGHRS, CDR2 YFSETQ. Trimming shortened V by 2 bases and J by 0 bases, and 9 bases separated the two germline ends. The material sequenced was PBMCs. This rearrangement joins TRBV5-1 to TRBJ2-7; a possible D gene is TRBD2 (6 bases). This clonotype was sampled from a woman in her twenties or thirties in good health and CMV-seronegative. CDR3: CASSFGGSSYEQYF. The CDR3, as DNA: TGCGCCAGCAGCTTCGGGGGAAGCTCCTACGAGCAGTACTTC.